The 3 T cell receptor beta chains presented below share a single source sample, sequenced in a study of early stage breast cancer tumors. Assay: immunoSEQ multiplex PCR; the TCRdb copy retains only in-frame clones and omits some. The table lists 35,000 to 45,000 clones, 74% of them singletons. The sample taken for sequencing was blood. These receptors originate from a person aged 55 to 75 with breast cancer.

In its sample, this clone was seen a few times. The chain is built from TRBV4-1 and TRBJ1-1; no clear D. This CDR3 has 16 residues. Germline assignment: CDR1 MGHRA and CDR2 YSYEKL. Trimming stripped 4 bases from V and 1 base from J, with 16 bases between. The CDR3 loop is CASSPRPSTPNTEAFF. The CDR3 DNA reads TGCGCCAGCAGCCCTCGCCCTTCAACACCGAACACTGAAGCTTTCTTT.

This sequence joins TRBV15 and TRBJ1-5, with D unclear. The V gene lost 0 bases and the J gene lost 4 bases, with 7 bases spanning the gap. This CDR3 is built from 14 residues. Germline CDR1 and CDR2: LNHNV and YYDKDF (reference sequence). CDR3 region: CATSRDVSNQPQHF. The CDR3 nucleotides are TGTGCCACCAGCAGAGATGTGTCTAATCAGCCCCAGCATTTT.

The chain uses TRBV11-2 and TRBJ1-1; the D gene is possibly TRBD1 (6 bases). The CDR3 sequence is 14 residues long. Germline-derived CDR1 and CDR2 are SGHAT and FQNNGV. Trimming took off 1 base at V and 4 bases at J, with 10 bases between the two ends. CDR3 protein: CASSLVGGRTEAFF. The DNA of the CDR3 is TGTGCCAGCAGCTTAGTGGGGGGCCGCACTGAAGCTTTCTTT.